The 25 T cell receptor beta chains reported below all come from one sample, sequenced in a study of T-cell memory formation after mild COVID-19 (dated by TCRdb to the early 2020s). Library creation used 5' RACE. Sequenced on an Illumina NovaSeq 6000. TCRdb's own reprocessing of the public reads used fastp at Q25 and MiXCR and kept productive beta chains. A single entry per CDR3 protein holds the most common genes and DNA from its merged rows. The sample table holds about 270,000 distinct CDR3 sequences, of which about 16% were seen once. The ten largest clones represent roughly 24% of the sample. The specimen was PBMCs or a T cell subset sorted from them (not recorded which). These receptors originate from a man aged 18 to 35 who had mild COVID-19 (a few samples of this study predate the infection). The sample titles of this study are shuffled in the database, so cell type and time point are left out; the donor was told from shared clones.

In its sample, this clonotype was seen a few times. The J gene is TRBJ2-3, the V gene TRBV6-6; D perhaps matches TRBD1 (6 bases). CDR1 is MNHNY and CDR2 is SVGAGI in the germline V gene (reference sequence). The CDR3 is 16 residues long. Trimming stripped 4 bases from V and 0 bases from J, with 14 bases between. CDR3 amino acids: CASSLTQGPSTDTQYF. The CDR3 nucleotides read TGTGCCAGCAGTTTGACACAGGGCCCGAGCACAGATACGCAGTATTTT.

This clonotype was observed a few times. V is TRBV5-1 and J is TRBJ2-1, with D possibly TRBD2 on 5 matching bases. V was pared by 1 base and J by 7 bases, with 15 bases between. The CDR3 covers 15 residues. CDR1 SGHRS and CDR2 YFSETQ come from the germline V gene. Written as DNA, the CDR3 is TGCGCCAGCAGCTTGAGGAGGCGCTCGGGGAATGAGCAGTTCTTC. Translating it yields CASSLRRRSGNEQFF.

The V gene is TRBV7-6, the J gene TRBJ1-2; the D gene is possibly TRBD1 (5 bases). Germline-derived CDR1 and CDR2 are SGHVS and FNYEAQ. V lost 2 bases and J lost 6, with 10 bases in between. The CDR3 has 13 residues. CDR3 amino acids: CASSLKGRDGYTF. In nucleotides, the CDR3 is TGTGCCAGCAGCTTAAAGGGGAGGGATGGCTACACCTTC.

Concerning this clonotype itself: Possible read error: a much larger clone is one base away. The chain carries TRBV5-5 and TRBJ2-5; D is ambiguous. Germline CDR1 is SGHKS and CDR2 is YYEKEE (reference sequence). The CDR3 covers 14 residues. The CDR3 coding sequence is TGTGCCATCAGCTTGGCCAGGTCAGGTGGGACCCAGTACTTC. It codes for CAISLARSGGTQYF.

This clonotype was counted only a few times. The CDR3 spells CASSLTPSYGYTF. CDR3 DNA sequence: TGCGCCAGCAGCTTGACTCCTTCCTATGGCTACACCTTC. V usage is TRBV5-1 and J usage is TRBJ1-2; D ambiguous. Germline CDR1 reads SGHRS; CDR2 reads YFSETQ. The V end lost 1 base, the J end lost 4 bases, and 8 bases lay between the germline ends. The CDR3 is made up of 13 amino acids.

This chain joins TRBV7-3 and TRBJ2-7; D remains unclear. The V end lost 5 bases, the J end lost 4 bases, and 12 bases lay between the germline ends. This CDR3 has 13 amino acids. CDR1 is SGHTA and CDR2 is FQGTGA in the germline V gene. The CDR3 coding sequence is TGTGCCAGCAGCCCGTCTACTGGGTACGAGCAGTACTTC. Its protein is CASSPSTGYEQYF.

This clonotype was counted many times. The rearrangement uses TRBV7-2 and TRBJ2-5; possibly TRBD1 or TRBD2 for D (5 bases each). CDR3 length equals 14 residues. Germline loops: CDR1 SGHTA, CDR2 FQGNSA. V was shortened by 0 bases and J by 5 bases, with 10 bases between the two germline ends. As DNA, the CDR3 is TGTGCCAGCAGCTTAGCGGGGGTGGGGGAGACCCAGTACTTC. Translated, it gives CASSLAGVGETQYF. The full variable domain, its missing parts supplied by reference TRBV7-2 and TRBJ2-5, is GAGVSQSPSNKVTEKGKDVELRCDPISGHTALYWYRQSLGQGLEFLIYFQGNSAPDKSGLPSDRFSAERTGGSVSTLTIQRTQQEDSAVYLCASSLAGVGETQYFGPGTRLLVL.

The chain is built from TRBV6-2 or TRBV6-3 and TRBJ1-1, with D perhaps TRBD1 (6 bases). CDR3 length equals 16 residues. Germline lookup yields CDR1 MNHEY and CDR2 SVGEGT. V shed 5 bases and J shed 3 bases, with 19 bases lying between them. CDR3 in DNA: TGTGCCAGCAGTATCCGGGGGGCGGGGCTGGACACTGAAGCTTTCTTT. Translated: CASSIRGAGLDTEAFF.

The chain combines TRBV7-8 with TRBJ2-1; 8 nucleotides match TRBD2. In germline, CDR1 is SGHVS, CDR2 FQNEAQ. The CDR3 totals 15 residues. Germline trimming cut 0 bases from V and 6 bases from J; bases unmatched to any gene: 4. CDR3 residues: CASSLAGAGGNEQFF. CDR3 sequence (DNA): TGTGCCAGCAGCTTAGCCGGCGCGGGGGGCAATGAGCAGTTCTTC.

This clonotype occurred many times. The chain couples TRBV7-2 to TRBJ2-3, with D perhaps TRBD2 (6 bases). In germline, CDR1 is SGHTA, CDR2 FQGNSA. V lost 1 base, J lost 10 bases, and 12 bases lay in between. The length of the CDR3 is 13 residues. The CDR3 bases are TGTGCCAGCAGCTTAGATGTCAGGGAGGCGCAGTATTTT. Its translation: CASSLDVREAQYF. The full variable domain, its missing parts supplied by reference TRBV7-2 and TRBJ2-3, is GAGVSQSPSNKVTEKGKDVELRCDPISGHTALYWYRQSLGQGLEFLIYFQGNSAPDKSGLPSDRFSAERTGGSVSTLTIQRTQQEDSAVYLCASSLDVREAQYFGPGTRLTVL.

This clonotype was seen a handful of times. This sequence joins TRBV5-1 and TRBJ2-5; 10 nucleotides align to TRBD2. V trimming: 5 bases; J trimming: 2 bases; junction bases outside the gene matches: 6. CDR1 SGHRS and CDR2 YFSETQ come from the germline V gene. This CDR3 is built from 15 residues. The CDR3 region has the DNA TGCGCCAGCAGAATGGGAGCGGGGGGGCAAGAGACCCAGTACTTC. This sequence encodes CASRMGAGGQETQYF. The full variable domain, its missing parts supplied by reference TRBV5-1 and TRBJ2-5, is KAGVTQTPRYLIKTRGQQVTLSCSPISGHRSVSWYQQTPGQGLQFLFEYFSETQRNKGNFPGRFSGRQFSNSRSEMNVSTLELGDSALYLCASRMGAGGQETQYFGPGTRLLVL.

The chain recombines TRBV7-9 with TRBJ1-1; TRBD1 aligns across 8 bases. CDR1 is SEHNR, CDR2 FQNEAQ, per germline (reference sequence). Trimming cost V 4 bases and J 1 base; bases outside gene matches: 14. This CDR3 is built from 18 residues. CDR3 sequence: CASSSPMGTGVSNTEAFF. The CDR3 bases are TGTGCCAGCAGCTCCCCAATGGGGACAGGCGTTTCGAACACTGAAGCTTTCTTT. Full variable domain (remainder filled in from reference TRBV7-9 and TRBJ1-1): DTGVSQNPRHKITKRGQNVTFRCDPISEHNRLYWYRQTLGQGPEFLTYFQNEAQLEKSRLLSDRFSAERPKGSFSTLEIQRTEQGDSAMYLCASSSPMGTGVSNTEAFFGQGTRLTVV.

This clonotype was seen only a few times. V gene TRBV20-1 combines with J gene TRBJ2-3; no firm D call. V was trimmed by 6 bases and J by 0 bases, leaving 13 bases between them. The CDR3 runs 14 residues. From germline, CDR1 is DFQATT and CDR2 SNEGSKA (reference sequence). The CDR3: CSAYGGASTDTQYF. The CDR3 coding sequence is TGCAGTGCCTATGGCGGAGCTAGCACAGATACGCAGTATTTT.

The chain employs TRBV6-2 or TRBV6-3 and TRBJ2-7, with 10 bases identical to TRBD2. Trimming cost V 5 bases and J 5 bases; bases outside gene matches: 15. Germline V gene sequence: CDR1 MNHEY, CDR2 SVGEGT. This CDR3 is built from 17 residues. CDR3 sequence reads: CASSTLAGLAGVDEQYV. As DNA, the CDR3 is TGTGCCAGCAGTACTCTGGCGGGGCTAGCGGGGGTCGACGAGCAGTACGTC.

This clonotype was seen a handful of times. This rearrangement joins TRBV10-3 to TRBJ2-5, with 13 bases identical to TRBD2. After removal of 5 bases from V and 5 bases from J, the junction contained 8 bases not matched to a gene. Germline-derived CDR1 and CDR2 are ENHRY and SYGVKD. CDR3 length: 16 amino acids. This chain's CDR3 is CAISSGTSGVKETQYF. In DNA form, the CDR3 reads TGTGCCATCAGTTCCGGGACTAGCGGGGTGAAGGAGACCCAGTACTTC.

This chain joins TRBV7-9 and TRBJ2-4, with D unresolved. Per germline, CDR1 SEHNR and CDR2 FQNEAQ (reference sequence). The CDR3 covers 15 residues. Trimming pared 5 bases from V and 0 bases from J, leaving 11 bases between. CDR3 DNA sequence: TGTGCCAGCAGCCCAATGGGGTTAGCCAAAAACATTCAGTACTTC. Translating gives CASSPMGLAKNIQYF.

This clonotype was counted between two and nine times. V usage is TRBV20-1 and J usage is TRBJ2-3; 15 nucleotides agree with TRBD2. Germline loops: CDR1 DFQATT, CDR2 SNEGSKA (reference sequence). V dropped 4 bases and J dropped 6; count of bases not matched to a gene: 2. The CDR3 runs 14 residues. The DNA of the CDR3 is TGCAGTGCTAAAGGGACTAGCGGGGGGGATACGCAGTATTTT. Translated: CSAKGTSGGDTQYF.

V is TRBV6-6 and J is TRBJ2-4, with TRBD2 matching 12 bases. V lost 10 bases and J lost 6; bases outside the gene matches: 13. The germline V gene encodes CDR1 MNHNY and CDR2 SVGAGI (reference sequence). The CDR3 length is 16 residues. CDR3 sequence reads: CATLSASGGAGNIQYF. As DNA, the CDR3 is TGTGCCACCTTGTCGGCTAGCGGGGGGGCGGGAAACATTCAGTACTTC.

In this sample, this clonotype turned up a few times. The chain employs TRBV6-2 or TRBV6-3 and TRBJ2-7, with D possibly being TRBD2 (6 bases). Germline values: CDR1 MNHEY, CDR2 SVGEGT. This CDR3 comprises 12 residues. The V end was cut by 5 bases, the J end by 6 bases, with 11 bases between. CDR3 in amino acids: CASSSGGAEQYV. CDR3 nucleotide sequence: TGTGCCAGCAGTAGTGGAGGGGCCGAGCAGTACGTC.

The J gene is TRBJ2-1, the V gene TRBV4-3; D is possibly TRBD2 (6 bases). This CDR3 has 14 residues. V was trimmed by 5 bases and J by 5 bases, leaving 13 bases between them. Germline assignment: CDR1 LGHNA and CDR2 YSLEER. Here the CDR3 reads CASSGTPSHNEQFF. CDR3 sequence (DNA): TGCGCCAGCAGCGGGACTCCCAGCCACAATGAGCAGTTCTTC.

The chain links TRBV7-3 to TRBJ2-3, with D possibly TRBD2 on 6 matching bases. V gave up 5 bases and J gave up 4 bases, with 13 bases separating them. The CDR3 has 14 residues. CDR1 is SGHTA and CDR2 is FQGTGA in the germline V gene. CDR3 protein: CASSPWGRPDTQYF. The CDR3 nucleotides read TGTGCCAGCAGCCCCTGGGGGAGGCCAGATACGCAGTATTTT. Filled out from reference TRBV7-3 and TRBJ2-3, the complete variable domain reads GAGVSQTPSNKVTEKGKYVELRCDPISGHTALYWYRQSLGQGPEFLIYFQGTGAADDSGLPNDRFFAVRPEGSVSTLKIQRTERGDSAVYLCASSPWGRPDTQYFGPGTRLTVL.

The chain is built from TRBV4-3 and TRBJ2-7; D is ambiguous. Trimming shortened V by 0 bases and J by 2 bases, and 14 bases separated the two germline ends. The CDR3 extends over 16 amino acids. The germline V gene encodes CDR1 LGHNA and CDR2 YSLEER. CDR3 in amino acids: CASSQDLAAWPYEQYF. The CDR3 nucleotides are TGCGCCAGCAGCCAAGATTTAGCAGCGTGGCCCTACGAGCAGTACTTC.

The chain is built from TRBV4-1 and TRBJ2-3, with TRBD2 identical over 10 bases. The germline gives CDR1 MGHRA, CDR2 YSYEKL. The CDR3 consists of 17 residues. Trimming took 4 bases from V and 0 from J; bases not matched to a gene: 7. The CDR3 protein is CASSRSLAGGSTDTQYF. CDR3 bases: TGCGCCAGCAGCCGAAGCTTAGCGGGGGGTAGCACAGATACGCAGTATTTT.

The chain uses TRBV4-3 and TRBJ1-2; 9 bases align to TRBD1. The CDR3 is 15 amino acids. Losses at the gene ends were 1 base for V and 0 bases for J; bases not matched to a gene: 0. Germline CDR1 reads LGHNA; CDR2 reads YSLEER. CDR3 nucleotides: TGCGCCAGCAGCCAAGGGGACAGGGCTAACTATGGCTACACCTTC. It encodes CASSQGDRANYGYTF.

This clonotype was seen only a few times. This chain connects TRBV4-2 to TRBJ1-2; D unclear. The CDR3 is made up of 13 amino acids. Germline loops: CDR1 LGHNA, CDR2 YNFKEQ. The V gene lost 0 bases and the J gene lost 6 bases, with 8 bases spanning the gap. The CDR3 sequence: CASSQETQNGYTF. CDR3 bases: TGTGCCAGCAGCCAAGAAACCCAGAATGGCTACACCTTC.